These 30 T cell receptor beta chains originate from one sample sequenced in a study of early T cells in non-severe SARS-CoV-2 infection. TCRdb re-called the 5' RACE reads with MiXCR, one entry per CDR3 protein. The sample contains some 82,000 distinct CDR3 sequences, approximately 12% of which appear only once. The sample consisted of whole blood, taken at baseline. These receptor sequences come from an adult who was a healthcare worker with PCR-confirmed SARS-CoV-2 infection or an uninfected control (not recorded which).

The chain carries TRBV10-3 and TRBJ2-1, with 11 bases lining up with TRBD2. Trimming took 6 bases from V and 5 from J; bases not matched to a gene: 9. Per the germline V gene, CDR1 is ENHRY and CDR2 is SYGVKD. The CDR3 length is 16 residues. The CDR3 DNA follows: TGTGCCATCAGGCAAACCGGGACTAGCGGCCACAATGAGCAGTTCTTC. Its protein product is CAIRQTGTSGHNEQFF.

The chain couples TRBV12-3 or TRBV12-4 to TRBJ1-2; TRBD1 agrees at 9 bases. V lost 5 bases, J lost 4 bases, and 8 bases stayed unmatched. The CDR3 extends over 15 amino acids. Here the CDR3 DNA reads TGTGCCAGCAGTCCGAGGACAGGGGAGTTCTATGGCTACACCTTC. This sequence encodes CASSPRTGEFYGYTF.

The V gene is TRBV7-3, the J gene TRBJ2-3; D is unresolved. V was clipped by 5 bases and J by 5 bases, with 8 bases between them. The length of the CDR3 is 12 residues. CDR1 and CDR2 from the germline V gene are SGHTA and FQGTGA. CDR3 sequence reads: CASSLYGDTQYF. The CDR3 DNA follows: TGTGCCAGCAGCCTGTACGGAGATACGCAGTATTTT.

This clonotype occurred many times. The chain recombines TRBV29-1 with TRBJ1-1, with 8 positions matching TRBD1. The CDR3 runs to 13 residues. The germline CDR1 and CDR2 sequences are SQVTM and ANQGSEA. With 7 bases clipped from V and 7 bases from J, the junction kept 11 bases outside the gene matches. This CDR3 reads CSAGQGGRGEAFF. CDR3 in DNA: TGCAGCGCAGGACAGGGCGGAAGGGGTGAAGCTTTCTTT.

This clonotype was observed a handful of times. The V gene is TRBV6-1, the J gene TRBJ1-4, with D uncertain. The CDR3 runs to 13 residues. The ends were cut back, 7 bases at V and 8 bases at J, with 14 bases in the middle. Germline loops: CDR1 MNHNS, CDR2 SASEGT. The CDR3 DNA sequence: TGTGCCAGCACCAACCCCGACGGGGAAAAACTGTTTTTT. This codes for CASTNPDGEKLFF.

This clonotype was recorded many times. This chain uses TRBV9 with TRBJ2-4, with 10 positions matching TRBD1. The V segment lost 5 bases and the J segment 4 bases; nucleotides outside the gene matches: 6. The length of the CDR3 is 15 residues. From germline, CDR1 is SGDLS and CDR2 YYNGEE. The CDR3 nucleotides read TGTGCCAGCAGTGGCGGGACAGGGGTGAAAAACATTCAGTACTTC. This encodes CASSGGTGVKNIQYF.

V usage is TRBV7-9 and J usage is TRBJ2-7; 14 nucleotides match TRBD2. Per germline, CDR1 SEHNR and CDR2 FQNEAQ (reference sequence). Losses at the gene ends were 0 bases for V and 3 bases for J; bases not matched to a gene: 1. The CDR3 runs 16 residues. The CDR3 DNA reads TGTGCCAGCAGCTTAGCAGGGACTAGCGGGAGCTACGAGCAGTACTTC. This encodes CASSLAGTSGSYEQYF.

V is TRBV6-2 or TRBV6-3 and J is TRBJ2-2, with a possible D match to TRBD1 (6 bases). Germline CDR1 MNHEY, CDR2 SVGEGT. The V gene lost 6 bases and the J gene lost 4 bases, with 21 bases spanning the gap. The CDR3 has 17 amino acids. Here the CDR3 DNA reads TGTGCCAGCAGCAATTCCGGGAACAGGGCGAGCACCGGGGAGCTGTTTTTT. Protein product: CASSNSGNRASTGELFF.

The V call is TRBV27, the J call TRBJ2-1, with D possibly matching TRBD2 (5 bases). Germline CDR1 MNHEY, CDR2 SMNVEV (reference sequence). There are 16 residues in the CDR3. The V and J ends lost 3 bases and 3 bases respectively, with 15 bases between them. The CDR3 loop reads CASSFYSVSGYNEQFF. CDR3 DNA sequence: TGTGCCAGCAGTTTCTATAGCGTGTCGGGCTACAATGAGCAGTTCTTC.

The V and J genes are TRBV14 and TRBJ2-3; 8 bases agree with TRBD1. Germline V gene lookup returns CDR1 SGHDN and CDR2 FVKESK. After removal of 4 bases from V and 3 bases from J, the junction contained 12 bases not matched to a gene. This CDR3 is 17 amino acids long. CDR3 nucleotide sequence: TGTGCCAGCAGCCGGAGAGTAAGGACAGGGATAACAGATACGCAGTATTTT. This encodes CASSRRVRTGITDTQYF.

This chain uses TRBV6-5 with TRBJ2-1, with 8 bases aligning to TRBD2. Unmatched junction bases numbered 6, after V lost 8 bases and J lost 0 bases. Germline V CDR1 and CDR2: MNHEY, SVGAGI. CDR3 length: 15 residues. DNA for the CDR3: TGTGCCAGCGGCGTGAGCGGGAGCTCCTACAATGAGCAGTTCTTC. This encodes CASGVSGSSYNEQFF.

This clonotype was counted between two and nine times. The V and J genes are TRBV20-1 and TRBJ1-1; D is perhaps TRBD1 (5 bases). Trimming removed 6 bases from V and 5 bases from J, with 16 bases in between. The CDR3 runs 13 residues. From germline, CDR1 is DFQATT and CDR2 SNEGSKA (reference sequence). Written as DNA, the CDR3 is TGCAGTGCATGGACCGGGGGAGAAACTGAAGCTTTCTTT. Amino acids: CSAWTGGETEAFF.

CDR3 DNA sequence: TGCGCCAGCAGTGAGTCGGGCCGGGGGAGGATGGCTGAAGCTTTCTTT. Encoded protein: CASSESGRGRMAEAFF. The chain couples TRBV10-2 to TRBJ1-1; D possibly corresponds to TRBD1 (5 bases). The germline CDR1 and CDR2 sequences are WSHSY and SAAADI. The CDR3 loop spans 16 amino acids. V was shortened by 0 bases and J by 6 bases, with 17 bases between the two germline ends.

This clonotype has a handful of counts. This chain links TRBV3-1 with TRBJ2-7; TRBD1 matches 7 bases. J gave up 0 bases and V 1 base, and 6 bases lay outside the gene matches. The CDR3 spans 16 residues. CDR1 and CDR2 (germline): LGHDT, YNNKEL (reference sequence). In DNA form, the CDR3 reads TGTGCCAGCAGCCAAGGTTGGGACAGCTACTCCTACGAGCAGTACTTC. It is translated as CASSQGWDSYSYEQYF.

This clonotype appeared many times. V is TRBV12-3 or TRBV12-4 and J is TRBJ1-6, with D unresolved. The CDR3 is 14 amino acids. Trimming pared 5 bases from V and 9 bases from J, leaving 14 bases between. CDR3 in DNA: TGTGCCAGCAGTACGGACGTTTCTAGTTCACCCCTCCACTTT. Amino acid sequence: CASSTDVSSSPLHF.

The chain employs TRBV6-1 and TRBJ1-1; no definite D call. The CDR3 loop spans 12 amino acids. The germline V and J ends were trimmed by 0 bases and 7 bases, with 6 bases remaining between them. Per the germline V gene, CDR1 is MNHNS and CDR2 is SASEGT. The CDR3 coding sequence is TGTGCCAGCAGTGAAGCTTTGGGTGAAGCTTTCTTT. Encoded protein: CASSEALGEAFF.

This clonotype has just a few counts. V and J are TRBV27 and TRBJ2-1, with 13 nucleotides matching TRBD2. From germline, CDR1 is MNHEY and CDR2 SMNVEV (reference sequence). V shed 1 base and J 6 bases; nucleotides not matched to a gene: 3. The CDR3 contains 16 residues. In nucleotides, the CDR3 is TGTGCCAGCAGTTTATTGACTAGCGGGAGGCCCAATGAGCAGTTCTTC. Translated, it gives CASSLLTSGRPNEQFF.

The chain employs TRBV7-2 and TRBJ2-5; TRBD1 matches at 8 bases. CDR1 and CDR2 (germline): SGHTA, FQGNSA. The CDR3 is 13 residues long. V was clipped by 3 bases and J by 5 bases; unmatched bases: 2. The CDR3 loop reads CASSLDRVETQYF. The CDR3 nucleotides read TGTGCCAGCAGCTTGGACAGGGTGGAGACCCAGTACTTC.

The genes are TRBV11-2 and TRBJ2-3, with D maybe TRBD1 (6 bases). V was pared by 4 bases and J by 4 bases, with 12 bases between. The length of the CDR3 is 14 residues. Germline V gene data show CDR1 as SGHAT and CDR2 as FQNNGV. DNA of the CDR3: TGTGCCAGCAGCTCCCCAGGGGCGTCAGATACGCAGTATTTT. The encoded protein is CASSSPGASDTQYF.

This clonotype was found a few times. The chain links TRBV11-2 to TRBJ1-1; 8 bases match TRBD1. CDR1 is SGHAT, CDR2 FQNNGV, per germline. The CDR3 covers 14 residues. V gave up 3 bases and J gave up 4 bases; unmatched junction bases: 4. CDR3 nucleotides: TGTGCCAGCAGCTTGGACAGGGTGGGCACTGAAGCTTTCTTT. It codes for CASSLDRVGTEAFF.

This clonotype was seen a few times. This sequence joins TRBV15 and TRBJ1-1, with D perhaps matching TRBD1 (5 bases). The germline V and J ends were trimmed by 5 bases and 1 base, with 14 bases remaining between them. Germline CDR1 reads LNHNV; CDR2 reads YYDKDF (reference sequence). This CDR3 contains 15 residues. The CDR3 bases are TGTGCCACCAGCGCCGTTGGGGCAAGGAACACTGAAGCTTTCTTT. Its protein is CATSAVGARNTEAFF.

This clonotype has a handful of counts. DNA for the CDR3: TGTGCCAGCAGTTACTGGGTAGCGCCCGTCACAGATACGCAGTATTTT. Its translation is CASSYWVAPVTDTQYF. The chain recombines TRBV6-5 with TRBJ2-3; tentative D call: TRBD2 (5 bases). Deletions cut 1 base from V and 2 bases from J, with 13 bases between. CDR3 length: 16 amino acids. CDR1 and CDR2 (germline): MNHEY, SVGAGI.

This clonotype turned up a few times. CDR3 loop: CASSHLAGGHNEQFF. DNA of the CDR3: TGTGCCAGCAGCCATCTAGCGGGAGGGCACAATGAGCAGTTCTTC. The chain uses TRBV3-1 and TRBJ2-1; 12 nucleotides agree with TRBD2. This CDR3 region has 15 residues. Trimming took 3 bases from V and 5 from J; bases not matched to a gene: 2. Germline lookup yields CDR1 LGHDT and CDR2 YNNKEL (reference sequence).

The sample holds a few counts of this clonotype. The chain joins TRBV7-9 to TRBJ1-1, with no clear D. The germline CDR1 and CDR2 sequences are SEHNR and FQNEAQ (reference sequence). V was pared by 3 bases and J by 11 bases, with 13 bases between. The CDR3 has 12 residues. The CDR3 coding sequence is TGTGCCAGCAGCTTTGGTGGGGATGGGGCTTTCTTT. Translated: CASSFGGDGAFF.

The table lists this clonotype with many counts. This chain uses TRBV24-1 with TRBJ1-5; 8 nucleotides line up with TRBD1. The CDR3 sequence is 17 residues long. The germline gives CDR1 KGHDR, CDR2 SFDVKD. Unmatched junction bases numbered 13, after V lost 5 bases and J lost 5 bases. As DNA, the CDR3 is TGTGCCACCAGTGGGGAAGGAACTACACAGGGGGATCAGCCCCAGCATTTT. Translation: CATSGEGTTQGDQPQHF.

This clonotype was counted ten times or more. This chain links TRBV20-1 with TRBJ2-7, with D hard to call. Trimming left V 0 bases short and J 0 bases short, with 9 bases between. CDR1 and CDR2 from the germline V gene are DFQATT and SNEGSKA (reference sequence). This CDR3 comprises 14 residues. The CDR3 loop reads CSARDSVNSYEQYF. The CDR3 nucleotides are TGCAGTGCTAGAGATTCTGTCAACTCCTACGAGCAGTACTTC.

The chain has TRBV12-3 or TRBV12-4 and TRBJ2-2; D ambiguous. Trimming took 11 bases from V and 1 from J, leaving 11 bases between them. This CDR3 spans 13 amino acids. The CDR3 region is CALQDLNTGELFF. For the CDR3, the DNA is TGTGCCCTGCAGGATTTGAACACCGGGGAGCTGTTTTTT.

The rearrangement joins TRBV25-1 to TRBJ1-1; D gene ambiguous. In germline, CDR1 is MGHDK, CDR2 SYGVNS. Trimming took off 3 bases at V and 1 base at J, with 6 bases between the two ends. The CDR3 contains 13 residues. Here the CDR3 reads CASSDYRNTEAFF. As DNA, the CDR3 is TGTGCCAGCAGTGATTATAGGAACACTGAAGCTTTCTTT.

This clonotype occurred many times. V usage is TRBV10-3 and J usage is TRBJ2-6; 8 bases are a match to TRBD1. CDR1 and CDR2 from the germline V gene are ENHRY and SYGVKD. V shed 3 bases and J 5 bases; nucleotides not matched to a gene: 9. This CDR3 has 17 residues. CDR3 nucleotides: TGTGCCATCAGTGATATGGGACAGGCCCCTAGGGCCAACGTCCTGACTTTC. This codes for CAISDMGQAPRANVLTF.

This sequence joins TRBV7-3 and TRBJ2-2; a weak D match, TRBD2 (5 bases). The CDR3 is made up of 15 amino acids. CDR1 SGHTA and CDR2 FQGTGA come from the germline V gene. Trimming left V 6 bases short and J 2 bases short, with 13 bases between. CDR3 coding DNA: TGTGCCAGCAGTCCCCGCGGGCCCAACACCGGGGAGCTGTTTTTT. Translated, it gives CASSPRGPNTGELFF.